One and the same sample provided the 12 T cell receptor beta chains below, sequenced in a study of T cells after yellow fever vaccination. TCRdb recomputed calls from the 5' RACE reads with MiXCR, one row per CDR3 protein. In the table there are about 50,000 distinct CDR3 sequences, around 6.2% of which are singletons. Source: PBMCs, either bulk or a sorted T-cell subset (CD4+, CD8+, memory, or dextramer-sorted; not recorded which), taken on the day of the yellow fever booster vaccination. The receptor source for this set is a man younger than 30 who received the YFV17D yellow fever vaccine.

This clonotype has ten or more counts. V gene TRBV7-9 combines with J gene TRBJ2-1; 7 bases fit TRBD2. Germline assignment: CDR1 SEHNR and CDR2 FQNEAQ (reference sequence). CDR3 length equals 15 residues. The V segment lost 2 bases and the J segment 6 bases; nucleotides outside the gene matches: 7. The CDR3 sequence is CASSLQGTTINEQFF. CDR3 nucleotide sequence: TGTGCCAGCAGCTTACAAGGGACTACCATCAATGAGCAGTTCTTC.

Many counts were recorded for this clonotype. The gene calls are TRBV7-3 and TRBJ1-3, with D possibly being TRBD1 (5 bases). In germline, CDR1 is SGHTA, CDR2 FQGTGA. Trimming stripped 6 bases from V and 0 bases from J, with 18 bases between. The length of the CDR3 is 17 residues. The CDR3 nucleotides read TGTGCCAGCAGTCCAAAGGGGACCGGGACCTCTGGAAACACCATATATTTT. This translates into CASSPKGTGTSGNTIYF.

This clonotype was found a few times. The V and J genes are TRBV11-1 and TRBJ2-5, with D unclear. Germline lookup yields CDR1 SGHAT and CDR2 FQDESV (reference sequence). V gave up 1 base and J gave up 0 bases, with 6 bases separating them. The CDR3 contains 14 residues. The CDR3 DNA follows: TGTGCCAGCAGCTTAGTGGAGTACCAAGAGACCCAGTACTTC. It translates to CASSLVEYQETQYF.

The table lists this clonotype with many counts. The chain employs TRBV25-1 and TRBJ1-2; D remains ambiguous. Per germline, CDR1 MGHDK and CDR2 SYGVNS. Trimming pared 1 base from V and 2 bases from J, leaving 11 bases between. The CDR3 runs 15 residues. The CDR3: CASSEFNPENYGYTF. CDR3 in DNA: TGTGCCAGCAGTGAATTCAATCCAGAGAACTATGGCTACACCTTC.

This clonotype was seen a handful of times. This chain uses TRBV18 with TRBJ2-1; 14 bases line up with TRBD2. The CDR3 extends over 17 amino acids. Germline lookup yields CDR1 KGHSH and CDR2 LQKENI. Germline trimming cut 5 bases from V and 8 bases from J; bases unmatched to any gene: 11. This CDR3 reads CASSTYGLAGGMDEQFF. The CDR3 DNA reads as TGTGCCAGCTCAACCTATGGACTAGCGGGGGGCATGGATGAGCAGTTCTTC.

The rearrangement joins TRBV7-2 to TRBJ1-5, with 9 bases that match TRBD1. The CDR3 sequence is 15 residues long. Germline CDR1 reads SGHTA; CDR2 reads FQGNSA. V shed 5 bases and J 7 bases; nucleotides not matched to a gene: 9. CDR3 sequence reads: CASSIMDRGRQPQHF. For the CDR3, the DNA is TGTGCCAGCAGCATTATGGACAGGGGAAGGCAGCCCCAGCATTTT.

This clonotype turned up a few times. The chain recombines TRBV4-1 with TRBJ2-7; D may correspond to TRBD1 or TRBD2 (6 bases each). V shed 3 bases and J shed 2 bases, with 14 bases lying between them. Germline CDR1 and CDR2: MGHRA and YSYEKL. The CDR3 runs to 15 residues. Here the CDR3 reads CASSQGGQTTYEQYF. CDR3 in DNA: TGCGCCAGCAGCCAGGGAGGACAGACAACCTACGAGCAGTACTTC.

This clonotype was observed at least ten times. The rearrangement uses TRBV7-2 and TRBJ2-7; 9 nucleotides agree with TRBD1. Per the germline V gene, CDR1 is SGHTA and CDR2 is FQGNSA. CDR3 length: 14 amino acids. V dropped 4 bases and J dropped 3; count of bases not matched to a gene: 4. The CDR3 is CASSSGTGFYEQYF. CDR3 in DNA: TGTGCCAGCAGCTCCGGGACAGGGTTCTACGAGCAGTACTTC.

The chain combines TRBV15 with TRBJ1-3; D unresolved. This CDR3 is built from 16 residues. In germline, CDR1 is LNHNV, CDR2 YYDKDF (reference sequence). Trimming took 1 base from V and 1 from J, leaving 11 bases between them. CDR3 in amino acids: CATSRGRDRSGNTIYF. The CDR3 DNA follows: TGTGCCACCAGCAGAGGTCGTGACCGATCTGGAAACACCATATATTTT. Drawing the rest from reference TRBV15 and TRBJ1-3, the complete variable domain is DAMVIQNPRYQVTQFGKPVTLSCSQTLNHNVMYWYQQKSSQAPKLLFHYYDKDFNNEADTPDNFQSRRPNTSFCFLDIRSPGLGDTAMYLCATSRGRDRSGNTIYFGEGSWLTVV.

This clonotype was seen only a few times. This sequence joins TRBV3-1 and TRBJ2-6; D possibly corresponds to TRBD1 (6 bases). The germline gives CDR1 LGHDT, CDR2 YNNKEL (reference sequence). V was shortened by 5 bases and J by 4 bases, with 12 bases between the two germline ends. This CDR3 contains 15 residues. CDR3 in amino acids: CASSEQGSGANVLTF. DNA of the CDR3: TGTGCCAGCAGCGAACAGGGATCCGGGGCCAACGTCCTGACTTTC.

In its sample, this clonotype was seen a few times. V and J are TRBV10-3 and TRBJ2-6; D gene uncertain. CDR3 length: 14 amino acids. V shed 2 bases and J shed 6 bases, with 8 bases lying between them. Germline V gene sequence: CDR1 ENHRY, CDR2 SYGVKD. This chain's CDR3 is CAISEAVTANVLTF. CDR3 coding DNA: TGTGCCATCAGTGAGGCGGTTACGGCCAACGTCCTGACTTTC.

This clonotype turned up a few times. The V and J genes are TRBV19 and TRBJ2-3; D perhaps matches TRBD1 (5 bases). The V end was cut by 6 bases, the J end by 0 bases, with 13 bases between. The CDR3 is 15 residues long. The germline V gene has CDR1 LNHDA and CDR2 SQIVND (reference sequence). In nucleotides, the CDR3 is TGTGCCAGTAGGGAGACAGAGCCTAGCACAGATACGCAGTATTTT. It specifies CASRETEPSTDTQYF.